This paragraph covers one T cell receptor (beta chain) sequence. This receptor's antigen is unknown. Qualities for individual bases were not recorded, and no much larger clone is one base off. To sequence the TCRbeta CDR3 region, genomic DNA was isolated from the sorted cells. TCRbeta CDR3 regions were sequenced using the immunoSEQ Assay. TCRdb holds this immuneACCESS table with in-frame rearrangements only. Some clones are missing; in checked studies, unresolved V genes explain under half, and the rest has no known cause. The sample table records approximately 66,000 clones; 85% of these occur just once. About 0.83% of the sample belongs to the ten largest clones. The sample is drawn from a study of OX40 agonist ivuxolimab in advanced cancers. Some background on the complete study: Ivuxolimab was a fully human IgG2 agonistic monoclonal antibody targeting the costimulatory receptor OX40 (CD134). Among the approximately 54 dose-escalation patients, some 19 had hepatocellular carcinoma, roughly 15 melanoma, 9 renal cell carcinoma and 9 head and neck cancer. Peripheral TCRbeta sequencing was intended to test whether TCR sequence diversity was altered and clonal T-cell expansion was caused by ivuxolimab. The dose-escalation cohort was about 87% male with a mean age of about 58 years, ranging from roughly 23 to 90. Partial responses were achieved by three dose-escalation patients, of whom one had hepatocellular carcinoma and two had cutaneous melanoma. The monotherapy dose-escalation portion (N ≈ 52 patients) of the phase I ivuxolimab trial is reported in the paper. Intravenous ivuxolimab was administered to patients every 2 weeks at six dose levels: 0.01, 0.1, 0.3, 1.5, 3 and 10 mg/kg. Patients were allowed to have had prior anti-PD-1, anti-PD-L1 or anti-CTLA-4 therapy, and approximately 37% of the dose-escalation patients had been treated with checkpoint inhibitors.

The trial excluded patients who had a history of autoimmune disease or were on systemic immunosuppression. Peripheral blood for TCR sequencing was drawn from every dose cohort at baseline, at cycle 4 day 1 and at cycle 7 day 1. Samples came from an open-label, multicenter, first-in-human phase I dose-escalation trial of ivuxolimab. Adults with locally advanced or metastatic melanoma, renal cell carcinoma, hepatocellular carcinoma or head and neck squamous cell carcinoma were enrolled in the trial. CD4+ and CD8+ T cells were sorted separately from peripheral blood before TCR sequencing. The germline V end is reduced by 1 base and the J end by 2 bases; junction bases left unmatched: 9. CDR1 and CDR2 are read off the germline V gene (reference sequence) as SGHNT and YYREEE. Measured from the cysteine to the phenylalanine, the CDR3 is 17 residues long. Only the CDR3 portion is preserved as DNA: 51 bases, with reading frame beginning at the first base.

The full study reports these points: After ivuxolimab, more expanded clones were found on average in CD8+ T cells than in CD4+ T cells. Which antigens the clonally expanded peripheral T cells were specific for was not determined. In partial responders in the 0.1-3.0 mg/kg groups, normalized peripheral clonal expansion was found to be among the lowest, especially among CD8+ T cells. At doses from 0.1 to 3.0 mg/kg, clonal expansion was seen in both CD4+ and CD8+ blood T cells between baseline and week 6. Low levels of normalized T-cell clonal expansion were also shown by some nonresponding patients.

The sample consisted of CD4+ or CD8+ T cells sorted from blood, taken in a trial of the OX40 agonist ivuxolimab. The chain couples TRBV5-4 to TRBJ2-5, with TRBD2 matching 9 junction bases. The receptor was derived from an adult with an advanced solid tumor such as melanoma, head and neck, liver or kidney cancer. CDR3 reads: CASSLSSGGLNQETQYF. Read as DNA, the sequence is TGTGCCAGCAGCTTGAGTAGCGGGGGATTGAATCAAGAGACCCAGTACTTC.